This record looks at one T cell receptor beta chain sequence and its context. Its specificity is not known. This entry belongs to a study of cytomegalovirus exposure and HLA in healthy donors. Produced via immunoSEQ multiplex PCR; TCRdb's table is partial and in-frame only. The sample lists about 150,000 clones; about 94% were seen once. Study-wide results and caveats: Among TCR beta chains, those listed as cytomegalovirus-associated numbered about 160. As confirmed in vitro, three CMV-associated chains were specific for CMV antigens.

CDR3 length: 17 amino acids. Germline V lookup: CDR1 SGHNT, CDR2 YYREEE (reference sequence). V dropped 0 bases and J dropped 4 bases, with 18 bases sitting between them. The receptor comes from a young man in good health and CMV-seropositive. The chain links TRBV5-4 to TRBJ2-3, with TRBD2 as a possible D gene (5 bases). The specimen was PBMCs. CDR3 sequence (DNA): TGTGCCAGCAGCTTGGACGAGGGTGGGAGTGGCGCAGATACGCAGTATTTT. It specifies CASSLDEGGSGADTQYF. The complete variable domain, with remaining parts taken from reference TRBV5-4 and TRBJ2-3, reads ETGVTQSPTHLIKTRGQQVTLRCSSQSGHNTVSWYQQALGQGPQFIFQYYREEENGRGNFPPRFSGLQFPNYSSELNVNALELDDSALYLCASSLDEGGSGADTQYFGPGTRLTVL.